This TCR beta chain derives from a study of technical replicates of blood from a handful of donors. V lost 5 bases to trimming and J lost 9 bases; unmatched junction nucleotides: 19. There are 17 residues in the CDR3. Germline values: CDR1 MNHEY, CDR2 SMNVEV (reference sequence). The data were produced by immunoSEQ multiplex PCR, yet TCRdb's version contains in-frame clones alone and is incomplete. Among 60,000 or so clones listed, around nine tenths were seen once. Material for sequencing was PBMCs. The origin of this receptor is a human donor in good health. Some clones in this sample may be carry-over from other donors' samples. The chain links TRBV27 to TRBJ2-3; 8 bases map to TRBD2. CDR3 coding DNA: TGTGCCAGCAGTCCCTTGGGCAGCGGGAGACCGGGGGGAACGCAGTATTTT. Translation: CASSPLGSGRPGGTQYF.